Below, 5 T cell receptor beta chains from the same sample are listed, as sequenced in a study of T-cell memory formation after mild COVID-19. Each CDR3 protein gets one entry after TCRdb re-called the 5' RACE reads with MiXCR. In the table there are roughly 400,000 distinct CDR3 sequences, more than 15% of which are singletons. The sample taken for sequencing was PBMCs or a T cell subset sorted from them (not recorded which). Receptors were obtained from a man aged 18 to 29 who had mild COVID-19 (a few samples of this study predate the infection). Cell type and time point are not known.

The rearrangement uses TRBV27 and TRBJ2-1, with 10 bases matching TRBD2. Looked up from germline, CDR1 is MNHEY and CDR2 is SMNVEV (reference sequence). The CDR3 covers 14 residues. Trimming took 6 bases from V and 9 from J; bases not matched to a gene: 8. In DNA form, the CDR3 reads TGTGCCAGCAGCCCTAGCGGGGGCCTCCGTGAGCAGTTCTTC. Its protein is CASSPSGGLREQFF.

This clonotype showed up many times. The V and J genes are TRBV7-3 and TRBJ2-1, with D perhaps TRBD1 (6 bases). V was shortened by 5 bases and J by 1 base, with 12 bases between the two germline ends. Germline V gene sequence: CDR1 SGHTA, CDR2 FQGTGA. This CDR3 spans 15 amino acids. The CDR3 DNA reads TGTGCCAGCAGCCCACAGGGTTGGTCCTACAATGAGCAGTTCTTC. It translates to CASSPQGWSYNEQFF.

The chain is built from TRBV4-3 and TRBJ2-2; either TRBD1 or TRBD2 may supply D (5 bases each). CDR1 and CDR2 from the germline V gene are LGHNA and YSLEER. With 2 bases removed from V and 6 bases from J, the gap between germline ends came to 22 bases. This CDR3 spans 18 amino acids. In DNA form, the CDR3 reads TGCGCCAGCAGCCAACCCCAGACCGGGGCAGTGGAATCCGGGGAGCTGTTTTTT. Encoded protein: CASSQPQTGAVESGELFF.

The chain links TRBV19 to TRBJ2-7, with 7 bases lining up with TRBD1. The V and J ends lost 5 bases and 3 bases, in that order; junction bases with no gene match: 10. The CDR3 contains 15 residues. In germline, CDR1 is LNHDA, CDR2 SQIVND (reference sequence). CDR3 residues: CASSHNRDSLYEQYF. CDR3 sequence (DNA): TGTGCCAGTAGTCACAACCGGGACAGCCTCTACGAGCAGTACTTC.

This clonotype was picked up a small number of times. The J gene is TRBJ2-5, the V gene TRBV20-1; 11 nucleotides line up with TRBD2. This CDR3 region has 15 residues. Trimming took 6 bases from V and 2 from J; bases not matched to a gene: 8. The germline V gene has CDR1 DFQATT and CDR2 SNEGSKA (reference sequence). The CDR3 DNA reads TGCAGTGCGGAATCTAGCGGGGGGACTCAAGAGACCCAGTACTTC. Amino acids: CSAESSGGTQETQYF.